Listed below are T cell receptor beta chains from one sample, sequenced in a study of blood T cell repertoires in COVID-19. TCRdb's table, derived via immunoSEQ multiplex PCR, lists solely in-frame clones and lacks some. The sample holds roughly 250,000 clones; approximately 88% are singletons and the top ten take 0.95% to 1.5%. The sequenced sample was PBMCs or T cells enriched from blood (not recorded which). The receptors derive from a woman between 40 and 55 years old with acute COVID-19. The CDR3 runs from the conserved cysteine through the conserved F or W. The order of the fields is CDR3 protein, CDR3 DNA, V gene, D gene, clone size, J gene, CDR3 length. The D gene is left open where the match is weak. Part of the rows lack a size; the others show once, few, many or a class for expanded clones.

cdr3_aa: CASSPYREHSNEQFF
cdr3_nt: TGTGCCAGCTCACCATATCGGGAGCATAGCAATGAGCAGTTCTTC
v_call: TRBV18
d_call: .
clone_size: .
j_call: TRBJ2-1
cdr3_length: 15

cdr3_aa: CASSLRSGRPDTQYF
cdr3_nt: TGTGCCAGCAGTTTACGGAGCGGGAGGCCAGATACGCAGTATTTT
v_call: TRBV28
d_call: TRBD2
clone_size: .
j_call: TRBJ2-3
cdr3_length: 15

cdr3_aa: CASSRDRNYGYTF
cdr3_nt: TGTGCCAGCTCACGGGACAGGAACTATGGCTACACCTTC
v_call: TRBV18
d_call: TRBD1
clone_size: once
j_call: TRBJ1-2
cdr3_length: 13

cdr3_aa: CASSADRNSGNTIYF
cdr3_nt: TGCGCCAGCAGTGCCGACAGAAACTCTGGAAACACCATATATTTT
v_call: TRBV10-1
d_call: .
clone_size: .
j_call: TRBJ1-3
cdr3_length: 15

cdr3_aa: CASSVQGYTGELFF
cdr3_nt: TGTGCCAGCAGTGTACAGGGCTACACCGGGGAGCTGTTTTTT
v_call: TRBV6-4
d_call: .
clone_size: .
j_call: TRBJ2-2
cdr3_length: 14

cdr3_aa: CASSLFSGNEQYF
cdr3_nt: TGTGCCAGCAGTTTATTCTCAGGGAACGAGCAGTACTTC
v_call: TRBV28
d_call: .
clone_size: .
j_call: TRBJ2-7
cdr3_length: 13

cdr3_aa: CASTIPSGPGGFPTDTQYF
cdr3_nt: TGTGCCAGCACCATCCCCTCCGGGCCAGGGGGGTTCCCCACAGATACGCAGTATTTT
v_call: TRBV7-3
d_call: .
clone_size: .
j_call: TRBJ2-3
cdr3_length: 19

cdr3_aa: CASSGGQGRDTEAFF
cdr3_nt: TGTGCCAGCAGCGGCGGACAGGGGCGGGACACTGAAGCTTTCTTT
v_call: TRBV5-5
d_call: TRBD1
clone_size: .
j_call: TRBJ1-1
cdr3_length: 15

cdr3_aa: CASRAGLSTDTQYF
cdr3_nt: TGCGCCAGTAGAGCGGGACTATCCACAGATACGCAGTATTTT
v_call: TRBV10-1
d_call: TRBD2
clone_size: once
j_call: TRBJ2-3
cdr3_length: 14

cdr3_aa: CASSLGTSGSTDTQYF
cdr3_nt: TGTGCCAGCAGCCTCGGGACTAGCGGGAGCACAGATACGCAGTATTTT
v_call: TRBV9
d_call: TRBD2
clone_size: once
j_call: TRBJ2-3
cdr3_length: 16

cdr3_aa: CASSVGTDGNTIYF
cdr3_nt: TGTGCCAGCAGCGTAGGGACAGATGGAAACACCATATATTTT
v_call: TRBV9
d_call: .
clone_size: .
j_call: TRBJ1-3
cdr3_length: 14

cdr3_aa: CASSLPHEDNEQFF
cdr3_nt: TGCGCCAGCAGCCTGCCCCACGAGGACAATGAGCAGTTCTTC
v_call: TRBV4-1
d_call: .
clone_size: .
j_call: TRBJ2-1
cdr3_length: 14

cdr3_aa: CASSLTQGELFF
cdr3_nt: TGTGCCAGCAGTTTAACACAGGGAGAACTGTTTTTT
v_call: TRBV28
d_call: .
clone_size: .
j_call: TRBJ1-4
cdr3_length: 12

cdr3_aa: CASSLAPLSAGRDGNTIYF
cdr3_nt: TGCGCCAGCAGCTTGGCACCTTTATCCGCAGGGCGGGATGGAAACACCATATATTTT
v_call: TRBV5-1
d_call: .
clone_size: .
j_call: TRBJ1-3
cdr3_length: 19

cdr3_aa: CASSLAFSNQPQHF
cdr3_nt: TGTGCCAGCAGCTTGGCGTTTAGCAATCAGCCCCAGCATTTT
v_call: TRBV5-4
d_call: .
clone_size: .
j_call: TRBJ1-5
cdr3_length: 14

cdr3_aa: CATSSGGEKLFF
cdr3_nt: TGTGCCACCAGCAGCGGGGGAGAAAAACTGTTTTTT
v_call: TRBV15
d_call: .
clone_size: .
j_call: TRBJ1-4
cdr3_length: 12

cdr3_aa: CASSFQGAEEKLFF
cdr3_nt: TGTGCCAGCAGTTTCCAGGGGGCAGAGGAAAAACTGTTTTTT
v_call: TRBV27
d_call: TRBD1
clone_size: .
j_call: TRBJ1-4
cdr3_length: 14

cdr3_aa: CASSFWETGTDTQYF
cdr3_nt: TGCGCCAGCAGCTTTTGGGAGACAGGGACAGATACGCAGTATTTT
v_call: TRBV5-1
d_call: TRBD1
clone_size: few
j_call: TRBJ2-3
cdr3_length: 15

cdr3_aa: CASCRDYQETQYF
cdr3_nt: TGTGCCAGTTGCCGGGACTATCAAGAGACCCAGTACTTC
v_call: TRBV2
d_call: TRBD2
clone_size: .
j_call: TRBJ2-5
cdr3_length: 13

cdr3_aa: CASTGLHTEAFF
cdr3_nt: TGCGCCAGCACAGGTTTGCACACTGAAGCTTTCTTT
v_call: TRBV10-2
d_call: .
clone_size: .
j_call: TRBJ1-1
cdr3_length: 12

cdr3_aa: CASSLLPPRLAGGINEQFF
cdr3_nt: TGTGCCAGCAGCTTGCTGCCCCCTCGACTAGCGGGAGGGATAAATGAGCAGTTCTTC
v_call: TRBV13
d_call: TRBD2
clone_size: .
j_call: TRBJ2-1
cdr3_length: 19

cdr3_aa: CASSSGYWTSGSYEQYF
cdr3_nt: TGTGCCAGCAGCTCCGGATATTGGACTAGCGGGAGCTACGAGCAGTACTTC
v_call: TRBV5-8
d_call: TRBD2
clone_size: few
j_call: TRBJ2-7
cdr3_length: 17

cdr3_aa: CATSDFPVYSNQPQHF
cdr3_nt: TGTGCCACCAGTGATTTTCCAGTGTATAGCAATCAGCCCCAGCATTTT
v_call: TRBV24-1
d_call: .
clone_size: .
j_call: TRBJ1-5
cdr3_length: 16

cdr3_aa: CASSPSSDYGYTF
cdr3_nt: TGTGCCAGCTCGCCTTCGAGTGATTATGGCTACACCTTC
v_call: TRBV18
d_call: .
clone_size: .
j_call: TRBJ1-2
cdr3_length: 13

cdr3_aa: CASREDRYYGYTF
cdr3_nt: TGTGCCAGCAGGGAGGACAGATACTATGGCTACACCTTC
v_call: TRBV6-6
d_call: .
clone_size: .
j_call: TRBJ1-2
cdr3_length: 13

cdr3_aa: CASRPDKNTEAFF
cdr3_nt: TGTGCCAGCAGACCCGACAAGAACACTGAAGCTTTCTTT
v_call: TRBV7-9
d_call: .
clone_size: .
j_call: TRBJ1-1
cdr3_length: 13

cdr3_aa: CASSQDGTSIETQYF
cdr3_nt: TGCGCCAGCAGCCAAGATGGGACTAGCATCGAGACCCAGTACTTC
v_call: TRBV4-1
d_call: TRBD2
clone_size: .
j_call: TRBJ2-5
cdr3_length: 15

cdr3_aa: CASTERELYNEQFF
cdr3_nt: TGTGCCAGTACCGAGCGGGAGCTCTACAATGAGCAGTTCTTC
v_call: TRBV19
d_call: TRBD2
clone_size: .
j_call: TRBJ2-1
cdr3_length: 14

cdr3_aa: CATRTSGGQETQYF
cdr3_nt: TGTGCCACCAGGACTAGCGGGGGCCAAGAGACCCAGTACTTC
v_call: TRBV28
d_call: TRBD2
clone_size: once
j_call: TRBJ2-5
cdr3_length: 14

cdr3_aa: CASSLGQGNTEAFF
cdr3_nt: TGTGCCAGCAGCTTAGGGCAGGGAAACACTGAAGCTTTCTTT
v_call: TRBV7-9
d_call: .
clone_size: .
j_call: TRBJ1-1
cdr3_length: 14

cdr3_aa: CASRRPQTGLELFF
cdr3_nt: TGTGCCAGCCGTCGTCCCCAGACAGGGTTGGAACTGTTTTTT
v_call: TRBV28
d_call: TRBD1
clone_size: .
j_call: TRBJ1-4
cdr3_length: 14

cdr3_aa: CASSSGQGVRETQYF
cdr3_nt: TGTGCCAGCAGCTCCGGACAGGGAGTACGAGAGACCCAGTACTTC
v_call: TRBV7-9
d_call: TRBD1
clone_size: .
j_call: TRBJ2-5
cdr3_length: 15

cdr3_aa: CASSWRQGQNSPLHF
cdr3_nt: TGTGCCAGCAGCTGGCGGCAGGGGCAAAATTCACCCCTCCACTTT
v_call: TRBV5-5
d_call: .
clone_size: .
j_call: TRBJ1-6
cdr3_length: 15

cdr3_aa: CASSDRGALGEKLFF
cdr3_nt: TGTGCCAGCAGCGACCGTGGGGCCCTCGGTGAAAAACTGTTTTTT
v_call: TRBV25-1
d_call: .
clone_size: .
j_call: TRBJ1-4
cdr3_length: 15

cdr3_aa: CASSLTSSYNEQFF
cdr3_nt: TGTGCCAGCAGTCTTACAAGCTCCTACAATGAGCAGTTCTTC
v_call: TRBV2
d_call: .
clone_size: .
j_call: TRBJ2-1
cdr3_length: 14

cdr3_aa: CASSEGHNQPQHF
cdr3_nt: TGTGCCAGCAGTGAAGGCCACAATCAGCCCCAGCATTTT
v_call: TRBV25-1
d_call: .
clone_size: .
j_call: TRBJ1-5
cdr3_length: 13

cdr3_aa: CAIRESGTSTEAFF
cdr3_nt: TGTGCCATCAGGGAGAGCGGAACTAGCACTGAAGCTTTCTTT
v_call: TRBV10-3
d_call: .
clone_size: .
j_call: TRBJ1-1
cdr3_length: 14

cdr3_aa: CASSLRGQNTEAFF
cdr3_nt: TGTGCCAGTAGCTTAAGGGGACAGAACACTGAAGCTTTCTTT
v_call: TRBV19
d_call: .
clone_size: once
j_call: TRBJ1-1
cdr3_length: 14

cdr3_aa: CASSRTGDENTEAFF
cdr3_nt: TGTGCCAGCAGCCGCACAGGGGACGAGAACACTGAAGCTTTCTTT
v_call: TRBV14
d_call: TRBD1
clone_size: .
j_call: TRBJ1-1
cdr3_length: 15

cdr3_aa: CASSLWREGRLFF
cdr3_nt: TGTGCCAGCAGCTTGTGGCGGGAGGGCCGCCTGTTCTTC
v_call: TRBV5-4
d_call: TRBD2
clone_size: .
j_call: TRBJ2-1
cdr3_length: 13

cdr3_aa: CASSSNPGRDYNEQFF
cdr3_nt: TGTGCTAGCAGCTCCAATCCCGGGAGAGACTACAATGAGCAGTTCTTC
v_call: TRBV7-7
d_call: .
clone_size: .
j_call: TRBJ2-1
cdr3_length: 16

cdr3_aa: CASSQMSGTTYEQYF
cdr3_nt: TGCGCCAGCAGCCAAATGTCAGGGACTACCTACGAGCAGTACTTC
v_call: TRBV4-1
d_call: TRBD2
clone_size: .
j_call: TRBJ2-7
cdr3_length: 15

cdr3_aa: CAWGTVSYEQYF
cdr3_nt: TGTGCCTGGGGGACAGTTTCCTACGAGCAGTACTTC
v_call: TRBV30
d_call: TRBD1
clone_size: .
j_call: TRBJ2-7
cdr3_length: 12

cdr3_aa: CASQFADRGTQPQHF
cdr3_nt: TGTGCCAGCCAATTTGCCGACAGGGGGACTCAGCCCCAGCATTTT
v_call: TRBV2
d_call: TRBD1
clone_size: .
j_call: TRBJ1-5
cdr3_length: 15

cdr3_aa: CASSSTGTGGDEQFF
cdr3_nt: TGCGCCAGCAGCTCAACCGGGACAGGGGGCGATGAGCAGTTCTTC
v_call: TRBV5-1
d_call: TRBD1
clone_size: .
j_call: TRBJ2-1
cdr3_length: 15

cdr3_aa: CASSPVGGRETQYF
cdr3_nt: TGTGCCAGCTCACCGGTCGGCGGGAGAGAGACCCAGTACTTC
v_call: TRBV18
d_call: TRBD2
clone_size: .
j_call: TRBJ2-5
cdr3_length: 14

cdr3_aa: CASSIGTSNQPQHF
cdr3_nt: TGTGCCAGCAGCATTGGGACTTCCAATCAGCCCCAGCATTTT
v_call: TRBV9
d_call: .
clone_size: .
j_call: TRBJ1-5
cdr3_length: 14

cdr3_aa: CASSRRRTGSSNEQFF
cdr3_nt: TGTGCCAGCAGCCGACGGAGAACAGGCTCGTCCAATGAGCAGTTCTTC
v_call: TRBV6-2/TRBV6-3
d_call: .
clone_size: .
j_call: TRBJ2-1
cdr3_length: 16

cdr3_aa: CASSLVTGIIYEQYF
cdr3_nt: TGCGCCAGCAGCTTGGTTACGGGAATAATTTACGAGCAGTACTTC
v_call: TRBV5-1
d_call: .
clone_size: .
j_call: TRBJ2-7
cdr3_length: 15

cdr3_aa: CASSERGGWTDTQYF
cdr3_nt: TGTGCCAGCAGTGAAAGGGGGGGTTGGACAGATACGCAGTATTTT
v_call: TRBV2
d_call: .
clone_size: .
j_call: TRBJ2-3
cdr3_length: 15

cdr3_aa: CASSLHINSPLHF
cdr3_nt: TGTGCCAGCAGCTTGCACATCAATTCACCCCTCCACTTT
v_call: TRBV9
d_call: .
clone_size: .
j_call: TRBJ1-6
cdr3_length: 13